The clone carrying this T cell receptor (beta chain) appeared a single time. As yet, its antigen is unknown. Reverse transcribing all isolated RNA meant expressed TCRB transcripts were sequenced. This table comes from immunoSEQ multiplex PCR, and its TCRdb copy is limited to in-frame clones, with some not included. The sample consists of about 240,000 clones, approximately 13% of them appearing once. The data stem from a study of beta chain features in type 1 diabetes. Points from the study as a whole: Across all four CD4+ subsets, people with type 1 diabetes showed modestly shorter TCRB CDR3s.

With 2 bases clipped from V and 0 bases from J, the junction kept 5 bases outside the gene matches. This CDR3 is 16 amino acids long. The V gene's germline CDR1 is MRHNA and CDR2 SNTAGT. Sequenced sample: naive CD4+ T cells from blood. This TCR came from a man aged 30-40 years with type 1 diabetes. The chain couples TRBV6-4 to TRBJ1-1; TRBD1 agrees at 8 bases. CDR3 in DNA: TGTGCCAGCAGTGACGGGGCGGACAGGGTGAACACTGAAGCTTTCTTT. Encoded protein: CASSDGADRVNTEAFF.